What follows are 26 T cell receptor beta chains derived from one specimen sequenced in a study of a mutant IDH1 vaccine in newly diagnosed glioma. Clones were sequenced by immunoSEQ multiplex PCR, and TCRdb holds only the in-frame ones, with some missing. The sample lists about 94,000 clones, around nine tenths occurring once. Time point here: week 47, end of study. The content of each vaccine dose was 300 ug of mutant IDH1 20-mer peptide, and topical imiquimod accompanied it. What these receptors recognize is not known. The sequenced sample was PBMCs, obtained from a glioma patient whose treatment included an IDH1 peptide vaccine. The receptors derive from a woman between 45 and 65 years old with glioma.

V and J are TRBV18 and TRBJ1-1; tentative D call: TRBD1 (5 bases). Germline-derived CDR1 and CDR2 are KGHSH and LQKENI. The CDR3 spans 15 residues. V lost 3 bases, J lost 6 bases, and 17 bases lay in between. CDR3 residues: CASSPDVSGVAEAFF. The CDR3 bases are TGTGCCAGCTCACCGGATGTCTCGGGGGTTGCTGAAGCTTTCTTT. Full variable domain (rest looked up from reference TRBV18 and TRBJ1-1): NAGVMQNPRHLVRRRGQEARLRCSPMKGHSHVYWYRQLPEEGLKFMVYLQKENIIDESGMPKERFSAEFPKEGPSILRIQQVVRGDSAAYFCASSPDVSGVAEAFFGQGTRLTVV.

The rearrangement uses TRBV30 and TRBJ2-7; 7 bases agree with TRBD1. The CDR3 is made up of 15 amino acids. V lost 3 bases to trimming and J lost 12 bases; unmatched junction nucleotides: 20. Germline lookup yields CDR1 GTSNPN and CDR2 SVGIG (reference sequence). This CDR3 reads CAWRRPLPGQPLRYF. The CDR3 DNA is TGTGCCTGGAGACGACCGCTACCGGGACAGCCCCTGAGGTACTTC. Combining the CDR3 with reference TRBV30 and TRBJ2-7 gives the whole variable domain SQTIHQWPATLVQPVGSPLSLECTVEGTSNPNLYWYRQAAGRGLQLLFYSVGIGQISSEVPQNLSASRPQDRQFILSSKKLLLSDSGFYLCAWRRPLPGQPLRYFGPGTRLTVT.

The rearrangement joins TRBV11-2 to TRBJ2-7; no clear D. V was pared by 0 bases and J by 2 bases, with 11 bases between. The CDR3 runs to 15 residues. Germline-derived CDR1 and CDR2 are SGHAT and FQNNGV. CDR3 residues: CASSLDGRRAYEQYF. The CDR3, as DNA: TGTGCCAGCAGCTTAGATGGACGGCGCGCCTACGAGCAGTACTTC. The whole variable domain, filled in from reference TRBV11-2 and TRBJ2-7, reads EAGVAQSPRYKIIEKRQSVAFWCNPISGHATLYWYQQILGQGPKLLIQFQNNGVVDDSQLPKDRFSAERLKGVDSTLKIQPAKLEDSAVYLCASSLDGRRAYEQYFGPGTRLTVT.

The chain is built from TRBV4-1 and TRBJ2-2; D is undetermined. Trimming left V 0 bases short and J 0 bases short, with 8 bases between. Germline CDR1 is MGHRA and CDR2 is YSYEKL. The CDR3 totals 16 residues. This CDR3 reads CASSQERASNTGELFF. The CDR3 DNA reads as TGCGCCAGCAGCCAAGAACGGGCATCGAACACCGGGGAGCTGTTTTTT.

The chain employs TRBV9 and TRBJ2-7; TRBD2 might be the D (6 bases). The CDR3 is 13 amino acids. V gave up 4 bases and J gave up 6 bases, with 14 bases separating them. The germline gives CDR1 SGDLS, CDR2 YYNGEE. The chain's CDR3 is CASSLGTGGEQYF. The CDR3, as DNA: TGTGCCAGCAGCCTTGGGACTGGAGGCGAGCAGTACTTC.

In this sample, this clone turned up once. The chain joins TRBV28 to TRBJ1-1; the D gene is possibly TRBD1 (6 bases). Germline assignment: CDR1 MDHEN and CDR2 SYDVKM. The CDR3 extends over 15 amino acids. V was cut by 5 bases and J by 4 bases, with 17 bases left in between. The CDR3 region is CASSPRGGAVTEAFF. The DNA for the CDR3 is TGTGCCAGCAGTCCTCGTGGGGGGGCGGTCACTGAAGCTTTCTTT.

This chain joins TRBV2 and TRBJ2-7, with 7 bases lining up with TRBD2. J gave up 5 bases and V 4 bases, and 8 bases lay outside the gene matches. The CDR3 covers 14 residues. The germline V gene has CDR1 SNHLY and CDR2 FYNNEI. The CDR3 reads CASSVGEGRDEQYF. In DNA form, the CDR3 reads TGTGCCAGCAGTGTGGGGGAGGGGCGCGACGAGCAGTACTTC.

This chain's CDR3 is CASRRTGGSNYGYTF. Written as DNA, the CDR3 is TGCGCCAGCAGGAGGACAGGGGGTTCTAACTATGGCTACACCTTC. The chain uses TRBV4-1 and TRBJ1-2; 10 bases line up with TRBD1. Germline loops: CDR1 MGHRA, CDR2 YSYEKL. V was clipped by 6 bases and J by 0 bases; unmatched bases: 4. This CDR3 contains 15 residues.

The CDR3 loop reads CASSLGVRQGDQPQHF. CDR3 in DNA: TGTGCCAGCAGCTTAGGGGTTAGACAGGGTGATCAGCCCCAGCATTTT. V gene TRBV7-2 combines with J gene TRBJ1-5, with TRBD1 matching over 7 bases. Germline values: CDR1 SGHTA, CDR2 FQGNSA. The CDR3 extends over 16 amino acids. Trimming removed 1 base from V and 5 bases from J; junction bases left unmatched: 8.

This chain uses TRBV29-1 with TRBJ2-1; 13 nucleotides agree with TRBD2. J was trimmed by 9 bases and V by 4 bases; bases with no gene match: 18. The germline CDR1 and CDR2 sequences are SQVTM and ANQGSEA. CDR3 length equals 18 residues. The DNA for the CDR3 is TGCAGCGTTGCTTCGGACAGGCTAGGACTAGCGGGAGTGCGTGAGCAGTTCTTC. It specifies CSVASDRLGLAGVREQFF.

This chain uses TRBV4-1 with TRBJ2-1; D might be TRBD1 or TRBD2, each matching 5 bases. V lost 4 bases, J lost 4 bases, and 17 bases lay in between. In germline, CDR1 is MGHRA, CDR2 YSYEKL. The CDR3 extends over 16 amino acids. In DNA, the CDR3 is TGCGCCAGCAGCCTCGGGACGCTGGGACCTTACAATGAGCAGTTCTTC. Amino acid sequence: CASSLGTLGPYNEQFF.

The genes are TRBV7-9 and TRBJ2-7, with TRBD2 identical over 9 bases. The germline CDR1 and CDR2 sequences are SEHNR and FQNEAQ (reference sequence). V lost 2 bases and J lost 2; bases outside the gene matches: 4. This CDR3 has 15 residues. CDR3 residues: CASSLSRGRAYEQYF. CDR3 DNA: TGTGCCAGCAGCTTATCCCGCGGGAGGGCCTACGAGCAGTACTTC.

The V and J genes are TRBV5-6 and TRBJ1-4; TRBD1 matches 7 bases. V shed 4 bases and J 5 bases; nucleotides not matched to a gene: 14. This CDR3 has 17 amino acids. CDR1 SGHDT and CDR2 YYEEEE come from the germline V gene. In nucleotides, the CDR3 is TGTGCCAGCAGCCGACCGGGGACAGCTACACTAAATGAAAAACTGTTTTTT. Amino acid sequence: CASSRPGTATLNEKLFF. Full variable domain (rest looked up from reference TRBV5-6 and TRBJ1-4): DAGVTQSPTHLIKTRGQQVTLRCSPKSGHDTVSWYQQALGQGPQFIFQYYEEEERQRGNFPDRFSGHQFPNYSSELNVNALLLGDSALYLCASSRPGTATLNEKLFFGSGTQLSVL.

The CDR3 DNA reads TGTGCCAGCAGCTTAGGGATAGGGAGGCGGAGCACCGGGGAGCTGTTTTTT. Translation gives CASSLGIGRRSTGELFF. The rearrangement uses TRBV7-6 and TRBJ2-2; D perhaps matches TRBD2 (6 bases). There are 17 residues in the CDR3. Deletions cut 1 base from V and 4 bases from J, with 16 bases between. Germline values: CDR1 SGHVS, CDR2 FNYEAQ.

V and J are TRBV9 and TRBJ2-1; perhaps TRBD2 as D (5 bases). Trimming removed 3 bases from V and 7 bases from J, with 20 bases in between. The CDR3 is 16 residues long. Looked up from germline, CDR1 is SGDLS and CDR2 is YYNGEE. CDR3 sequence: CASSATGEWAVNEQFF. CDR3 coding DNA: TGTGCCAGCAGCGCTACTGGGGAGTGGGCGGTGAATGAGCAGTTCTTC.

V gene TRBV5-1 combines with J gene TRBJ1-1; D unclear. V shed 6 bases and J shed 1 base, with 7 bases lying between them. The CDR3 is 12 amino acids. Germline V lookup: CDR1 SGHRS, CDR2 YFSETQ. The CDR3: CASKEPNTEAFF. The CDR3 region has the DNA TGCGCCAGCAAAGAGCCGAACACTGAAGCTTTCTTT.

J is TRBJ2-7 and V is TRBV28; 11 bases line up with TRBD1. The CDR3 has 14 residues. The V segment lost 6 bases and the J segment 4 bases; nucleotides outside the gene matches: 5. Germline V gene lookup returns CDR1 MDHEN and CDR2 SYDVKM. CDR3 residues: CASSRTGGNYEQYF. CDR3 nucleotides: TGTGCCAGCAGCAGGACAGGGGGCAATTACGAGCAGTACTTC.

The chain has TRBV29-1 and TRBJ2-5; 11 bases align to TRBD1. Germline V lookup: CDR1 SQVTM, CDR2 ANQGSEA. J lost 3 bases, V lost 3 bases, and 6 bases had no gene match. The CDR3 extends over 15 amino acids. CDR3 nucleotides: TGCAGCGTTGATCGAAGGGACAGGGGGAAAGAGACCCAGTACTTC. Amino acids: CSVDRRDRGKETQYF. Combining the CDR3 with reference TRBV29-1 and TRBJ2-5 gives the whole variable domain SAVISQKPSRDICQRGTSLTIQCQVDSQVTMMFWYRQQPGQSLTLIATANQGSEATYESGFVIDKFPISRPNLTFSTLTVSNMSPEDSSIYLCSVDRRDRGKETQYFGPGTRLLVL.

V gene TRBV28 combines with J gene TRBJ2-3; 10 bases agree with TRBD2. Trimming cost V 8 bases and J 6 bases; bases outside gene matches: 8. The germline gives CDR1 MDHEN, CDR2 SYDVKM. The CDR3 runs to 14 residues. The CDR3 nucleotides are TGTGCCAGCGAGGTAGCGGGAGGTTCTGATACGCAGTATTTT. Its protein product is CASEVAGGSDTQYF. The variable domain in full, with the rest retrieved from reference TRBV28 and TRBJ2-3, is DVKVTQSSRYLVKRTGEKVFLECVQDMDHENMFWYRQDPGLGLRLIYFSYDVKMKEKGDIPEGYSVSREKKERFSLILESASTNQTSMYLCASEVAGGSDTQYFGPGTRLTVL.

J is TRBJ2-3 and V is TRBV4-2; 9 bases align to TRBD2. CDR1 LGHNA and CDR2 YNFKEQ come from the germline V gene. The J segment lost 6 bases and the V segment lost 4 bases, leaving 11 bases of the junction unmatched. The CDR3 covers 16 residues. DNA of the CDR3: TGTGCCAGCAGCCCAGGACTAGCGCAACGTTGGGATACGCAGTATTTT. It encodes CASSPGLAQRWDTQYF.

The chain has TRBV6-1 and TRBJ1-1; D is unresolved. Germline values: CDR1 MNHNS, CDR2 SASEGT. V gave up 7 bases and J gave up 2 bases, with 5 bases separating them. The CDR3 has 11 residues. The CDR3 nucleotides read TGTGCCAGCATCATAAACACTGAAGCTTTCTTT. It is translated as CASIINTEAFF.

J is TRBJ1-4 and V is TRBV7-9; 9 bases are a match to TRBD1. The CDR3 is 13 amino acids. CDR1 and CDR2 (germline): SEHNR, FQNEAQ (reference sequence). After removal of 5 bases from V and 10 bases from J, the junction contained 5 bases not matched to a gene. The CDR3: CASSPDRGSKLFF. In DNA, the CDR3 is TGTGCCAGCAGCCCCGACAGGGGGTCAAAACTGTTTTTT.

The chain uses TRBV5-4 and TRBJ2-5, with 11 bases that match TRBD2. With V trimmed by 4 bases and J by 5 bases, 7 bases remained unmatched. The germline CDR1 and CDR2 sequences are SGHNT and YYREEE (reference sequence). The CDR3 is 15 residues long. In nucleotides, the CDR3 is TGTGCCAGCAGCCGTAGCGGGAGGGCCGGGGAGACCCAGTACTTC. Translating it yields CASSRSGRAGETQYF.

The CDR3 reads CASSLAEGVYNEQFF. The CDR3 bases are TGCGCCAGCAGCTTGGCGGAGGGGGTCTACAATGAGCAGTTCTTC. The chain employs TRBV5-1 and TRBJ2-1; D is tentatively TRBD1 or TRBD2 (6 bases each). The CDR3 consists of 15 residues. Germline V lookup: CDR1 SGHRS, CDR2 YFSETQ. V lost 0 bases to trimming and J lost 3 bases, with 10 bases between them.

The CDR3 nucleotides read TGTGCCATCACCGCCGAGGATAGCGGTCACGCCTACGAGCAGTACTTC. Translation: CAITAEDSGHAYEQYF. The chain links TRBV10-3 to TRBJ2-7, with D possibly being TRBD2 (6 bases). The CDR3 contains 16 residues. The V gene lost 7 bases and the J gene lost 2 bases, with 21 bases spanning the gap. The germline gives CDR1 ENHRY, CDR2 SYGVKD.

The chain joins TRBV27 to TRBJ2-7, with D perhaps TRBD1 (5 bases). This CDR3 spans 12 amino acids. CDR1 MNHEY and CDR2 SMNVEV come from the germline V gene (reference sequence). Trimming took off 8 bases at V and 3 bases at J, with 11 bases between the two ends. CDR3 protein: CASHNRNYEQYF. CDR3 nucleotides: TGTGCCAGCCACAACAGGAACTACGAGCAGTACTTC.